The 21 T cell receptor beta chains presented below share a single source sample, sequenced in a study of CD8+CD57+ T cells in acquired aplastic anemia. CDR3 and TCR beta VDJ profiling relied on genomic DNA as the template. Using its own MiXCR run on the reads, TCRdb lists one record per CDR3 protein. The sample has 400,000 to 600,000 distinct CDR3 sequences; approximately 33% are singletons. Only patients with CD8+CD57+ cell expansion on flow cytometry were chosen for sequencing. The sequenced sample consisted of sorted CD4+, CD8+, or CD8+CD57+ T cells (not recorded which) from PBMCs. The receptor source for this set is a human donor with aplastic anemia.

Comments on this clonotype: This could be a read error, since a much larger clone is one nucleotide away. This CDR3 is missing its conserved last phenylalanine or tryptophan, likely due to a read error. The chain uses TRBV7-2 and TRBJ2-7; 12 bases agree with TRBD2. Germline CDR1 SGHTA, CDR2 FQGNSA. The CDR3 runs 15 residues. The trim removed 5 bases at V and 0 bases at J, leaving 2 bases unmatched. The CDR3 coding sequence is TGTGCCAGCAGCCAGACTAGCGGGAGCTCCTACGAGCAGTACCTC. Its protein is CASSQTSGSSYEQYL.

The chain links TRBV30 to TRBJ1-4, with 7 positions matching TRBD1. Germline lookup yields CDR1 GTSNPN and CDR2 SVGIG (reference sequence). The CDR3 contains 15 residues. V trimming: 1 base; J trimming: 0 bases; junction bases outside the gene matches: 2. The CDR3 protein is CAWSAGTATNEKLFF. In nucleotides, the CDR3 is TGTGCCTGGAGTGCGGGGACAGCAACTAATGAAAAACTGTTTTTT.

The chain employs TRBV14 and TRBJ2-6; no clear D gene. Germline loops: CDR1 SGHDN, CDR2 FVKESK. The CDR3 has 15 residues. The V end lost 4 bases, the J end lost 0 bases, and 7 bases lay between the germline ends. This CDR3 reads CASSPSGSGANVLTF. CDR3 bases: TGTGCCAGCAGCCCATCAGGCTCTGGGGCCAACGTCCTGACTTTC.

This clonotype was counted a few times. Here the CDR3 DNA reads TGTGCCAGCTCCGGGACAGGGGCCTTTCGGGGGGGCTACACCTTC. It translates to CASSGTGAFRGGYTF. The chain carries TRBV19 and TRBJ1-2, with 10 bases that match TRBD1. J gave up 8 bases and V 9 bases, and 15 bases lay outside the gene matches. This CDR3 is built from 15 residues. Per the germline V gene, CDR1 is LNHDA and CDR2 is SQIVND (reference sequence).

This clonotype was detected a few times. The chain joins TRBV5-1 to TRBJ1-2; D gene uncertain. The CDR3 contains 14 residues. Germline V lookup: CDR1 SGHRS, CDR2 YFSETQ. The V end lost 0 bases, the J end lost 4 bases, and 10 bases lay between the germline ends. The CDR3 spells CASSLDWTSYGYTF. The CDR3 region has the DNA TGCGCCAGCAGCTTGGATTGGACTAGCTATGGCTACACCTTC.

The chain is built from TRBV24-1 and TRBJ2-5; a weak D match, TRBD1 (6 bases). Germline assignment: CDR1 KGHDR and CDR2 SFDVKD. CDR3 length: 16 amino acids. Trimming cost V 2 bases and J 5 bases, with 17 bases left between them. The CDR3 spells CATSDSGHRIDETQYF. CDR3 nucleotides: TGTGCCACCAGTGATTCGGGACACCGGATTGATGAGACCCAGTACTTC.

This clonotype was picked up a small number of times. The rearrangement joins TRBV20-1 to TRBJ2-7; no reliable D call. The CDR3 runs 14 residues. V was trimmed by 1 base and J by 2 bases, leaving 12 bases between them. From germline, CDR1 is DFQATT and CDR2 SNEGSKA (reference sequence). The CDR3 loop is CSARVRVGAYEQYF. CDR3 nucleotides: TGCAGTGCTAGAGTAAGGGTTGGTGCCTACGAGCAGTACTTC.

This chain joins TRBV6-1 and TRBJ2-1; TRBD2 agrees at 13 bases. The V gene end was trimmed by 6 bases and the J gene end by 5 bases; junction bases not matched to a gene: 4. This CDR3 has 15 amino acids. Germline V gives CDR1 MNHNS, CDR2 SASEGT. The CDR3 DNA reads TGTGCCAGCAGACCGGGACTAGCGGGAAACAATGAGCAGTTCTTC. Amino acids: CASRPGLAGNNEQFF.

This clonotype was observed at least ten times. V usage is TRBV2 and J usage is TRBJ1-5, with D possibly TRBD1 on 6 matching bases. Trimming pared 5 bases from V and 2 bases from J, leaving 19 bases between. CDR1 and CDR2 (germline): SNHLY, FYNNEI. The CDR3 has 17 amino acids. In DNA form, the CDR3 reads TGTGCCAGCAGTCACCCGACAGGAGATGTGGGCAATCAGCCCCAGCATTTT. Translation gives CASSHPTGDVGNQPQHF.

This clonotype was counted many times. The genes are TRBV10-1 and TRBJ1-4, with a tentative D call TRBD1 (6 bases). The V gene's germline CDR1 is WNHNN and CDR2 SYGVQD (reference sequence). The CDR3 contains 16 residues. Between the trimmed V and J ends, which lost 3 bases and 0 bases, there was a span of 11 bases. The CDR3, as DNA: TGCGCCAGCAGTGACTGCGGACAGACAACTAATGAAAAACTGTTTTTT. Its translation: CASSDCGQTTNEKLFF.

The table lists this clonotype with a count of one. This chain uses TRBV6-1 with TRBJ1-6; D may be TRBD1 (5 bases). The germline V and J ends were trimmed by 7 bases and 10 bases, with 17 bases remaining between them. Per germline, CDR1 MNHNS and CDR2 SASEGT. The CDR3 is made up of 14 amino acids. CDR3 protein: CASTQGVGYSPLHF. In nucleotides, the CDR3 is TGTGCCAGCACCCAGGGTGTTGGTTACTCACCCCTCCACTTT.

The CDR3 DNA reads TGTGCCAGCAGACTGAGGGGGGATGAGCAGTTCTTC. Its translation: CASRLRGDEQFF. This sequence joins TRBV2 and TRBJ2-1; D may match TRBD1 or TRBD2 (6 bases each). The CDR3 is made up of 12 amino acids. Germline loops: CDR1 SNHLY, CDR2 FYNNEI. The ends were cut back, 6 bases at V and 8 bases at J, with 11 bases in the middle. Complete variable domain (other parts from reference TRBV2 and TRBJ2-1): EPEVTQTPSHQVTQMGQEVILRCVPISNHLYFYWYRQILGQKVEFLVSFYNNEISEKSEIFDDQFSVERPDGSNFTLKIRSTKLEDSAMYFCASRLRGDEQFFGPGTRLTVL.

V usage is TRBV3-1 and J usage is TRBJ2-7, with a weak D call TRBD1 (5 bases). The CDR3 is 14 residues long. The germline V gene has CDR1 LGHDT and CDR2 YNNKEL (reference sequence). Trimming removed 5 bases from V and 2 bases from J, with 13 bases in between. Written as DNA, the CDR3 is TGTGCCAGCAGCGTGCAGGGTTTTCCCTACGAGCAGTACTTC. Amino acid sequence: CASSVQGFPYEQYF.

The chain links TRBV25-1 to TRBJ1-2; 10 nucleotides align to TRBD1. V lost 7 bases, J lost 4 bases, and 3 bases stayed unmatched. There are 13 residues in the CDR3. Germline CDR1 MGHDK, CDR2 SYGVNS. The CDR3 DNA follows: TGTGCCAGCACGACAGGGGGCGGCTATGGCTACACCTTC. This codes for CASTTGGGYGYTF.

This clonotype has more than one count but fewer than ten. The rearrangement links TRBV7-8 to TRBJ2-3; no definite D call. This CDR3 has 12 amino acids. V lost 5 bases, J lost 4 bases, and 7 bases lay in between. The V gene's germline CDR1 is SGHVS and CDR2 FQNEAQ. The CDR3 DNA sequence: TGTGCCAGCAGCGCCTCAGCAGATACGCAGTATTTT. Amino acids: CASSASADTQYF.

This clonotype was seen repeatedly, ten times or more. This chain uses TRBV15 with TRBJ2-3; D tentatively fits TRBD1 or TRBD2 (5 bases each). This CDR3 has 14 residues. Germline CDR1 and CDR2: LNHNV and YYDKDF (reference sequence). V was cut by 3 bases and J by 0 bases, with 7 bases left in between. The CDR3 bases are TGTGCCACCAGCAGTGGGGGAAGCACAGATACGCAGTATTTT. This gives the protein CATSSGGSTDTQYF. Full variable domain (outside the CDR3, taken from reference TRBV15 and TRBJ2-3): DAMVIQNPRYQVTQFGKPVTLSCSQTLNHNVMYWYQQKSSQAPKLLFHYYDKDFNNEADTPDNFQSRRPNTSFCFLDIRSPGLGDTAMYLCATSSGGSTDTQYFGPGTRLTVL.

The chain combines TRBV19 with TRBJ1-6; TRBD1 matches 12 bases. Germline V gene data show CDR1 as LNHDA and CDR2 as SQIVND (reference sequence). CDR3 length: 15 residues. With V trimmed by 7 bases and J by 10 bases, 8 bases remained unmatched. The CDR3 DNA is TGTGCCAGTAAGAGGGGACAGGGGGCTGTGTCACCCCTCCACTTT. This sequence encodes CASKRGQGAVSPLHF.

This clonotype was counted a few times. The chain has TRBV6-1 and TRBJ1-1; perhaps TRBD1 as D (5 bases). The germline V and J ends were trimmed by 7 bases and 5 bases, with 14 bases remaining between them. This CDR3 region has 13 residues. In germline, CDR1 is MNHNS, CDR2 SASEGT. CDR3 coding DNA: TGTGCCAGCACCGTCAGGGAGGATACTGAAGCTTTCTTT. It translates to CASTVREDTEAFF.

Concerning this clonotype itself: A clone one base away is much larger, so this may be a read error. The chain combines TRBV7-9 with TRBJ1-2; D call uncertain. The V gene's germline CDR1 is SEHNR and CDR2 FQNEAQ (reference sequence). The CDR3 length is 13 residues. Trimming cost V 1 base and J 7 bases, with 10 bases left between them. CDR3 protein: CASSLETEAGYTF. DNA of the CDR3: TGTGCCAGCAGCTTAGAAACAGAGGCTGGCTACACCTTC.

The chain couples TRBV20-1 to TRBJ2-3; tentatively, D is TRBD1 (5 bases). Germline CDR1 and CDR2: DFQATT and SNEGSKA (reference sequence). The CDR3 has 12 amino acids. V was pared by 6 bases and J by 5 bases, with 12 bases between. In DNA, the CDR3 is TGCAGTGCCACGGACATCGGAGATACGCAGTATTTT. Protein product: CSATDIGDTQYF.

The sample holds a few counts of this clonotype. This chain links TRBV7-8 with TRBJ2-5; 7 bases match TRBD1. CDR1 and CDR2 (germline): SGHVS, FQNEAQ. The J segment lost 5 bases and the V segment lost 4 bases, leaving 10 bases of the junction unmatched. The CDR3 length is 15 residues. CDR3 in amino acids: CASSYLQGWGETQYF. As DNA, the CDR3 is TGTGCCAGCAGCTATCTACAGGGGTGGGGGGAGACCCAGTACTTC. Based on the CDR3 plus reference TRBV7-8 and TRBJ2-5, the full variable domain is GAGVSQSPRYKVAKRGQDVALRCDPISGHVSLFWYQQALGQGPEFLTYFQNEAQLDKSGLPSDRFFAERPEGSVSTLKIQRTQQEDSAVYLCASSYLQGWGETQYFGPGTRLLVL.